This TCR beta chain appears in the sequencing data of a study of identical twins (TCRdb year 2016). In the study overall: TCR alpha and beta repertoires from monozygotic twins, unrelated adults of various ages and cord blood were deep-sequenced to test whether fetal clonotypes persist. To rule out contamination, replicate twin experiments were performed at different times with different library preparation protocols. Broad study findings and their caveats: Zero-insertion analyses could be partly confounded by invariant T cells such as MAIT and iNKT, although diverse VJ usage argued against such confounding for most clonotypes. In beta out-of-frame sequences, excess twin sharing was weaker, because having fewer shared sequences lowered the signal-to-noise ratio. In monozygotic twins, out-of-frame TCR alpha sharing was systematically underestimated by recombination models, although the models agreed with sharing between unrelated individuals. Out-of-frame TCR alpha sequences shared between twins showed an excess of low generation-probability sequences compared with coincidental sharing between unrelated individuals. Because the same donors could not be followed over many years, conclusions were based on cross-sectional statistical analysis. Fewer insertions were carried by abundant cord blood beta clonotypes; a weaker similar trend was observed in young adult naive repertoires, while no such trend was observed in memory repertoires.

Looking up the germline V gene yields CDR1 ENHRY and CDR2 SYGVKD. From cysteine to phenylalanine, the CDR3 is 14 amino acids long. CDR3 DNA is the only sequence kept; it has 42 bases, read in frame from the first base. V has 7 bases trimmed and J has 7 bases trimmed; junction bases matching no gene number 7. Of note for this clonotype: This clone's antigen is unknown. Given a much more abundant clone one base away, this may be a read error.

All donors were healthy Caucasians. The library came from 5' RACE. TCRdb lists the instrument as Illumina HiSeq 2000. A universal primer binding site was introduced by template switching, and a unique molecular identifier was present in the final cDNA, enabling accurate counting of TCR cDNA molecules. Specific primers in the conserved constant-segment region were used to synthesize first-strand cDNA for TCR alpha and beta chains. To control for contamination, every cDNA library carried two barcodes: a SMART-Mk sample barcode plus Illumina barcodes. TruSeq adapter sequences along with Illumina sample barcodes were introduced in two successive PCR steps. The TCR alpha and beta cDNA libraries were sequenced on the Illumina HiSeq platform using custom primers. The paper's data handling went like this. Unique molecular identifiers were extracted from raw reads with MiGEC, and CDR3 positions were determined with MiXCR. For each individual, recombination models were inferred using an EM algorithm with the repgenHMM and IGoR tools. The tcR package in R was used for shared clonotype analysis, with sharing normalized by the product of cloneset sizes. Out-of-frame nonproductive sequences were analyzed to study raw recombination free of thymic and clonal selection effects. TCRdb trimmed public reads at Q25 via fastp, called clones via MiXCR and kept in-frame beta chains. Records with the same CDR3 protein are collapsed into one entry carrying the most frequent genes and DNA. TCRdb, not the authors, supplied the V and J calls. The sample has some 1,700,000 distinct CDR3 sequences on record, around 33% of them singletons. The leading ten clones occupy more than 0.25% of the sample.

This clonotype was obtained from a newborn girl in good health. The sequence joins TRBV10-3 to TRBJ2-7; 13 bases in the junction line up with TRBD2. The sequenced sample consisted of cord blood. The DNA reads as follows: TGTGCCATCATGGGACTAGCGGGGTTAAATGAGCAGTACTTC. Its translation is CAIMGLAGLNEQYF.